This T cell receptor (beta chain) was profiled in a study of radiation and T cells in renal cell carcinoma. Time point in this sample: baseline pretreatment blood. Treatment of the sample: 15 Gy SBRT to primary tumor, nephrectomy 4 weeks later. TCRdb's copy holds only in-frame clones and misses some; the assay was immunoSEQ multiplex PCR. The data contain 95,000 or so clones, approximately 86% of them singletons. Sequenced material: blood, taken from a patient whose treatment included radiotherapy and nephrectomy. The sequence came from a man aged 50 or older with renal cell carcinoma.

CDR3 sequence: CASSRRPADSTDTQYF. The CDR3 nucleotides read TGCGCCAGCAGCCGGAGGCCAGCGGATAGCACAGATACGCAGTATTTT. The J gene is TRBJ2-3, the V gene TRBV5-1; maybe TRBD2 (5 bases). Germline V lookup: CDR1 SGHRS, CDR2 YFSETQ. The length of the CDR3 is 16 residues. Trimming removed 4 bases from V and 0 bases from J, with 15 bases in between.